The clone carrying this TCR beta chain came up many times. The antigen is not known. Original methodology: Building a distant-metastasis classifier for papillary thyroid cancer drew on CDR3 differences across clinicopathological groups. Using MiXCR, TCRdb reanalyzed the PCR reads. The V and J calls were not made by the authors but by TCRdb's processing. The table has roughly 13,000 clones, roughly 28% seen once; the top ten hold about 12%. V gave up 3 bases and J gave up 1 base, with 10 bases separating them. This CDR3 region has 15 residues. This specimen belongs to a study of metastatic and nonmetastatic thyroid tumors. About the study: It was across blood and tumor or nodule tissue from malignant and benign thyroid patients that repertoires were compared.

General study points: Reportedly, malignant thyroid tumors had significantly higher TCR beta diversity than benign nodules, in blood and tumor.

Thyroid surgery took place with no prior treatment in any patient. This TCR was sampled from a female donor with papillary thyroid cancer or a benign thyroid nodule (not recorded which). Some clones in this sample may be carry-over from other donors' samples. This sequence joins TRBV12-3 or TRBV12-4 and TRBJ1-5; no firm D call. The sample was tumor tissue. This CDR3 is CASSLQRRSNQPQHF. As DNA, the CDR3 is TGTGCCAGCAGTTTGCAACGACGAAGCAATCAGCCCCAGCATTTT.